This T cell receptor beta chain was identified during a study of OX40 agonist ivuxolimab in advanced cancers. Study-wide results and caveats: With doses of 0.1 to 3.0 mg/kg, CD4+ and CD8+ blood T cells had undergone clonal expansion by week 6.

Regarding this clone: Its antigen is not known.

Profiling relied on immunoSEQ multiplex PCR, and the TCRdb table lists in-frame clones only, not all of them. The sample has some 78,000 clones; around 86% are singletons. J lost 6 bases, V lost 3 bases, and 10 bases had no gene match. Per the germline V gene, CDR1 is MRHNA and CDR2 is SNTAGT. The CDR3 is 16 residues long. The source material was CD4+ or CD8+ T cells sorted from blood, sampled in a trial of the OX40 agonist ivuxolimab. The V and J genes are TRBV6-4 and TRBJ2-1, with 8 bases lining up with TRBD2. The sequence was collected from an adult with an advanced solid tumor such as melanoma, head and neck, liver or kidney cancer. Here the CDR3 DNA reads TGTGCCAGCAGTGAGGAGTTGGCGGGAGGTCTCAATGAGCAGTTCTTC. It codes for CASSEELAGGLNEQFF.